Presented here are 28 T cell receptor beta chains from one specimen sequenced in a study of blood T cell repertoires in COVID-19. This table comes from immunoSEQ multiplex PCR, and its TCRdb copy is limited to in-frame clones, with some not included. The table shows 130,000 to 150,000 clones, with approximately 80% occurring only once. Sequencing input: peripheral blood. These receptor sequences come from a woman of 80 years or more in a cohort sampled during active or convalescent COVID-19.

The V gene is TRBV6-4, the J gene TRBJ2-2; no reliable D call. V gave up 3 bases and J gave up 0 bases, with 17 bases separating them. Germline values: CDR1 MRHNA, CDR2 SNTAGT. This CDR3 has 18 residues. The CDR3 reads CASSEFRSASANTGELFF. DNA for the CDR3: TGTGCCAGCAGTGAATTCCGGTCAGCGTCTGCGAACACCGGGGAGCTGTTTTTT.

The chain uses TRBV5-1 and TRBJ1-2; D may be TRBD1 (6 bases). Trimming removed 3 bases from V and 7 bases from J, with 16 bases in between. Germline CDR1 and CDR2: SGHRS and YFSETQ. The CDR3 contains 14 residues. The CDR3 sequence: CASSSLQGSFGYTF. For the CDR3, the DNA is TGCGCCAGCAGCTCGCTACAGGGATCCTTTGGCTACACCTTC.

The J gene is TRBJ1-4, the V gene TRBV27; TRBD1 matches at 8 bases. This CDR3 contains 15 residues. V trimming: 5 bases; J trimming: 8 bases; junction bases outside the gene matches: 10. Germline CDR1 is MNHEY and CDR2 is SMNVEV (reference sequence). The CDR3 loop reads CASSRQGWEREKLFF. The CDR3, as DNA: TGTGCCAGCAGTAGACAGGGGTGGGAAAGGGAAAAACTGTTTTTT.

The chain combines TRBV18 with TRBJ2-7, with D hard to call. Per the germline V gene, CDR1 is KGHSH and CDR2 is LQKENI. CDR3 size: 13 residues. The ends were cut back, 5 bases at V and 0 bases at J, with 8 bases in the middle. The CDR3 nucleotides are TGTGCCAGCTCATCGACAAACTCCTACGAGCAGTACGTC. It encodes CASSSTNSYEQYV.

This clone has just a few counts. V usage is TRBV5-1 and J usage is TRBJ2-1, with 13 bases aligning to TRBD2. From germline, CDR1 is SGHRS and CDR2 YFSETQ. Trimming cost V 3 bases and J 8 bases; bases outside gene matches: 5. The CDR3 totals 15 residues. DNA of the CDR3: TGCGCCAGCAGCTCACTAGCGGGGGGGAGTCATGAGCAGTTCTTC. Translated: CASSSLAGGSHEQFF.

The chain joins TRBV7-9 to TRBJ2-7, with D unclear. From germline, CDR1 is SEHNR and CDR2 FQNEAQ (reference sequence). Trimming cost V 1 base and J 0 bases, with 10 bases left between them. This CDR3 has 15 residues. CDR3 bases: TGTGCCAGCAGCTTAGAGATGGAGACCTCCTACGAGCAGTACTTC. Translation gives CASSLEMETSYEQYF.

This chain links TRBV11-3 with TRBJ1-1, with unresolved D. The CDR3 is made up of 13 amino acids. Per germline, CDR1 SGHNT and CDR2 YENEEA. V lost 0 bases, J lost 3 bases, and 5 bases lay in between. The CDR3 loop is CASSLEQHTEAFF. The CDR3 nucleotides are TGTGCCAGCAGCTTAGAACAGCACACTGAAGCTTTCTTT.

CDR3 DNA sequence: TGTGCCAGCAGCGGCGCCTCAACGGGGAATTCACCCCTCCACTTT. Translating gives CASSGASTGNSPLHF. The rearrangement joins TRBV9 to TRBJ1-6; D gene ambiguous. The CDR3 contains 15 residues. CDR1 and CDR2 from the germline V gene are SGDLS and YYNGEE. Deletions cut 3 bases from V and 7 bases from J, with 14 bases between.

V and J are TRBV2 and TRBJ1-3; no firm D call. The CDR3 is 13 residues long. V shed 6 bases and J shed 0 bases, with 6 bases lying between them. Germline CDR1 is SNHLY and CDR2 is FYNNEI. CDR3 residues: CASREASGNTIYF. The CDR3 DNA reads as TGTGCCAGCAGGGAGGCCTCTGGAAACACCATATATTTT.

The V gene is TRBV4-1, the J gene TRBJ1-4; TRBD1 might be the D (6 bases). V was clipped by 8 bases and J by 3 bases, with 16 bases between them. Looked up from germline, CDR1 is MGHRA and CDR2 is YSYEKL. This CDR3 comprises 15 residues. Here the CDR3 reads CASGGGADPNEKLFF. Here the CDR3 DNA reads TGCGCCAGCGGAGGGGGGGCGGACCCTAATGAAAAACTGTTTTTT.

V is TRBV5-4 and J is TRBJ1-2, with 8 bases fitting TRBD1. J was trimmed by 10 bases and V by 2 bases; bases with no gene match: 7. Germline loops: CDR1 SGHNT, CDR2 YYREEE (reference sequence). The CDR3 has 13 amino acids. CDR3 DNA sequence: TGTGCCAGCAGCTTATCCGGGACAGGTGACTACACCTTC. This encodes CASSLSGTGDYTF.

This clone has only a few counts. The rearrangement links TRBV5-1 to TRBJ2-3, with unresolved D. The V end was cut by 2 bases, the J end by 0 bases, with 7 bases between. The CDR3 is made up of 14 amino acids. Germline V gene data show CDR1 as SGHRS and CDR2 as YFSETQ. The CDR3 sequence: CASSFGSSTDTQYF. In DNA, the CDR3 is TGCGCCAGCAGCTTCGGTAGCAGCACAGATACGCAGTATTTT.

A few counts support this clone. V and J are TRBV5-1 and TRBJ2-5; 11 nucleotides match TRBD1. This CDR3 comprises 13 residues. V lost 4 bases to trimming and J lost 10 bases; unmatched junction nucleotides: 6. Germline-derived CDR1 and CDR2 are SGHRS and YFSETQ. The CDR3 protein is CASSPRDRGIQYF. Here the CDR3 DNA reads TGCGCCAGCAGCCCCAGGGACAGGGGGATCCAGTACTTC.

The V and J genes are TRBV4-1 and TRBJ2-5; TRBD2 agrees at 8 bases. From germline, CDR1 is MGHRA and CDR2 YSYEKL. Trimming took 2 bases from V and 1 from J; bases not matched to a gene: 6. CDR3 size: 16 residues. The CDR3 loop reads CASSQLSGGLQETQYF. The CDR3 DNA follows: TGCGCCAGCAGCCAATTGTCGGGGGGGCTCCAAGAGACCCAGTACTTC.

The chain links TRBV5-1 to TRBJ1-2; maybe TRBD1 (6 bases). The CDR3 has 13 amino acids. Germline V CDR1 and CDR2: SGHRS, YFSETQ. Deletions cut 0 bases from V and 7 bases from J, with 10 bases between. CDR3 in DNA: TGCGCCAGCAGCTTGGGGGCAGGGGTTGGCTACACCTTC. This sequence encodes CASSLGAGVGYTF.

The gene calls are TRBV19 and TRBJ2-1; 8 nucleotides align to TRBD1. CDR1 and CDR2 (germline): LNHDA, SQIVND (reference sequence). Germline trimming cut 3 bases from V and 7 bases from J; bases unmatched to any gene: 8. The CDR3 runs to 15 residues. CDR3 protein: CASSIARGRMNEQFF. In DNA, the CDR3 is TGTGCCAGTAGTATTGCCAGGGGGCGGATGAATGAGCAGTTCTTC.

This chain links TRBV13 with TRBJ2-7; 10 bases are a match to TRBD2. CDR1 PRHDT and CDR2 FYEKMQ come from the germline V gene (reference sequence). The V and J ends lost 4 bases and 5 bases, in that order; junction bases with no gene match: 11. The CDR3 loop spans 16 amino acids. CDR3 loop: CASSSTLAGARDEQYV. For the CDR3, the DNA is TGTGCCAGCAGCTCCACTCTAGCGGGGGCTCGCGACGAGCAGTACGTC.

CDR3 amino acids: CASSLSPLSGGAGDTQYF. CDR3 coding DNA: TGTGCCAGCAGCTTATCCCCCCTTAGCGGGGGGGCTGGAGATACGCAGTATTTT. The J gene is TRBJ2-3, the V gene TRBV7-2; 11 bases map to TRBD2. CDR1 is SGHTA, CDR2 FQGNSA, per germline. Trimming removed 2 bases from V and 5 bases from J; junction bases left unmatched: 12. The CDR3 contains 18 residues.

The CDR3 DNA sequence: TGTGCCACCAGATCCCGGGCTGGGGCCAACGTCCTGACTTTC. Translated, it gives CATRSRAGANVLTF. The chain couples TRBV15 to TRBJ2-6; D ambiguous. The CDR3 length is 14 residues. V lost 6 bases to trimming and J lost 2 bases, with 8 bases between them. Per germline, CDR1 LNHNV and CDR2 YYDKDF (reference sequence).

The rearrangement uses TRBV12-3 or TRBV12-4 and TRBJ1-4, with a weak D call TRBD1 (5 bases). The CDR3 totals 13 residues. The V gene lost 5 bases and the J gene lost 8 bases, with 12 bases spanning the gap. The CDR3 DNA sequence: TGTGCCAGCAGTCTTGGCGGGGGGGAAAAACTGTTTTTT. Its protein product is CASSLGGGEKLFF.

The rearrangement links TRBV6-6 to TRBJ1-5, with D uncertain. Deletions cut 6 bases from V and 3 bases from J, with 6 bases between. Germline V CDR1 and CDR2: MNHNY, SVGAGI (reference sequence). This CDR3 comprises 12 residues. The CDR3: CASRVLNQPQHF. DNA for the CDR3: TGTGCCAGCAGGGTACTCAATCAGCCCCAGCATTTT.

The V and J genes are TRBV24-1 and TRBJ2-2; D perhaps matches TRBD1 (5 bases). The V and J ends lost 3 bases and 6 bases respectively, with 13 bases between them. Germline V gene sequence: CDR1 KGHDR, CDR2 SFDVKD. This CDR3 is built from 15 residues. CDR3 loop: CATSDVNQGPGELFF. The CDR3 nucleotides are TGTGCCACCAGTGATGTGAACCAGGGTCCCGGGGAGCTGTTTTTT.

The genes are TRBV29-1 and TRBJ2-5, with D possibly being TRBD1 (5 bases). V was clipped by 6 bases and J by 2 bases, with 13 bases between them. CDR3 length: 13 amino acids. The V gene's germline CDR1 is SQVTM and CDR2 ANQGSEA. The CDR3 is CSVKRQGQETQYF. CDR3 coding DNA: TGCAGCGTAAAGAGGCAGGGTCAAGAGACCCAGTACTTC. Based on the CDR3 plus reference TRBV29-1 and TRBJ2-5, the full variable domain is SAVISQKPSRDICQRGTSLTIQCQVDSQVTMMFWYRQQPGQSLTLIATANQGSEATYESGFVIDKFPISRPNLTFSTLTVSNMSPEDSSIYLCSVKRQGQETQYFGPGTRLLVL.

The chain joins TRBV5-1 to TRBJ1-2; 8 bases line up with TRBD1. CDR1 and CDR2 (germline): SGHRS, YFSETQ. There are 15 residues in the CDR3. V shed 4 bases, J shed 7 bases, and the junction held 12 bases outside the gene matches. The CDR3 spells CASSPTTGDDAGYTF. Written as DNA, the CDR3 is TGCGCCAGCAGCCCCACGACAGGGGACGACGCTGGCTACACCTTC.

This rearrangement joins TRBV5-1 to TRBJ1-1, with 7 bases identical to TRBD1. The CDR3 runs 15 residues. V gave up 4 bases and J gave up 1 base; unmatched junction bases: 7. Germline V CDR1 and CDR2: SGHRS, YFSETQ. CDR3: CASSTQTGKNTEAFF. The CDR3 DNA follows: TGCGCCAGCAGCACCCAGACAGGGAAGAACACTGAAGCTTTCTTT.

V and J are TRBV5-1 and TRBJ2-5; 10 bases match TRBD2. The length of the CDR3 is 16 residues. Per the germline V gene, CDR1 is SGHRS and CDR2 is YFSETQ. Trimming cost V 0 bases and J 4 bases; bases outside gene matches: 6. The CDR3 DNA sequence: TGCGCCAGCAGCTTGGTAGAGCGGGGGGGCCTAGAGACCCAGTACTTC. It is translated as CASSLVERGGLETQYF.

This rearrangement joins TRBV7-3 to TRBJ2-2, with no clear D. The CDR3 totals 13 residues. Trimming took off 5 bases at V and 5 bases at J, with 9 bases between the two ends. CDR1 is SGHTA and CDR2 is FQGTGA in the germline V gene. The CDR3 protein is CASSLSRTGELFF. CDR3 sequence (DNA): TGTGCCAGCAGCCTAAGTAGAACCGGGGAGCTGTTTTTT.

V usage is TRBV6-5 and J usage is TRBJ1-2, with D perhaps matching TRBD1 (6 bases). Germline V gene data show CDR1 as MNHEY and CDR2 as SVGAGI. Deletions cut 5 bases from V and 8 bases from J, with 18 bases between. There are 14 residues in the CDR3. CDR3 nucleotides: TGTGCCAGCAGTAGGTCGAGGGGGAGGGAAGGCTACACCTTC. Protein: CASSRSRGREGYTF.